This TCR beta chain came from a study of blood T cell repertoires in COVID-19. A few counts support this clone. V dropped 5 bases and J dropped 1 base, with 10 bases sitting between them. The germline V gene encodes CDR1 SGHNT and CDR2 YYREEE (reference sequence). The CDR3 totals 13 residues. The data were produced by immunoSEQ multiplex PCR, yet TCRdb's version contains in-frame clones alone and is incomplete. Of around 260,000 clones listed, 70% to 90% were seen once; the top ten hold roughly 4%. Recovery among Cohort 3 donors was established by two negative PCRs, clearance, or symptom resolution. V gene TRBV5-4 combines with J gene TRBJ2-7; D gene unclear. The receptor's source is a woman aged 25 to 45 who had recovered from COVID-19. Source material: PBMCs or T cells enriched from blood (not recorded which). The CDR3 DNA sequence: TGTGCCAGCAGTCCATGGAGATCCTACGAGCAGTACTTC. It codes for CASSPWRSYEQYF.